These 11 T cell receptor beta chains were sequenced from one sample in a study of shared clonotypes between healthy human individuals. Only in-frame clones appear in the TCRdb table, and some are missing; sequencing was by immunoSEQ multiplex PCR. There are some 2.1 million clones in the sample; 90% to 95% occur only once, and roughly 0.13% lies in the top ten. Sample: naive CD4+ T cells sorted from blood. Subset specified: CD45RA+ positively selected. The source is a man between 18 and 29 years old in good health.

The rearrangement joins TRBV5-1 to TRBJ2-7; D possibly corresponds to TRBD1 (6 bases). Germline CDR1 SGHRS, CDR2 YFSETQ. V gave up 5 bases and J gave up 6 bases, with 18 bases separating them. CDR3 length equals 14 residues. The CDR3 bases are TGCGCCAGCAGTGCGACGACAGGTCCCACCGAGCAGTACTTC. It specifies CASSATTGPTEQYF.

This sequence joins TRBV20-1 and TRBJ1-1; 11 bases are a match to TRBD1. Germline lookup yields CDR1 DFQATT and CDR2 SNEGSKA (reference sequence). The CDR3 is 11 amino acids. The CDR3 sequence is CRGQGDTEAFF. For the CDR3, the DNA is TGCAGGGGACAGGGGGACACTGAAGCTTTCTTT.

CDR3 sequence (DNA): TGTGCCAGTAGACGTGGGACAGGGACTAACTATGGCTACACCTTC. Its translation: CASRRGTGTNYGYTF. The chain couples TRBV19 to TRBJ1-2; TRBD1 aligns across 9 bases. CDR1 and CDR2 (germline): LNHDA, SQIVND (reference sequence). The CDR3 has 15 amino acids. V gave up 6 bases and J gave up 0 bases; unmatched junction bases: 5. Variable domain in full (rest from reference TRBV19 and TRBJ1-2): DGGITQSPKYLFRKEGQNVTLSCEQNLNHDAMYWYRQDPGQGLRLIYYSQIVNDFQKGDIAEGYSVSREKKESFPLTVTSAQKNPTAFYLCASRRGTGTNYGYTFGSGTRLTVV.

This chain connects TRBV28 to TRBJ2-7; 8 bases map to TRBD1. J gave up 3 bases and V 5 bases, and 9 bases lay outside the gene matches. The CDR3 has 15 amino acids. From germline, CDR1 is MDHEN and CDR2 SYDVKM. The CDR3 DNA follows: TGTGCCAGCAGTCAAAGGACAGGGTCCCTCTACGAGCAGTACTTC. This codes for CASSQRTGSLYEQYF.

The gene calls are TRBV19 and TRBJ2-7; possibly TRBD2 for D (6 bases). V lost 10 bases to trimming and J lost 1 base, with 17 bases between them. The CDR3 sequence is 14 residues long. Germline values: CDR1 LNHDA, CDR2 SQIVND (reference sequence). DNA of the CDR3: TGTGCCACCTCCGGGATCGGGGGATCCTACGAGCAGTACTTC. Its translation is CATSGIGGSYEQYF.

This chain uses TRBV6-1 with TRBJ2-7; D not certain. The germline CDR1 and CDR2 sequences are MNHNS and SASEGT. V dropped 6 bases and J dropped 6 bases, with 12 bases sitting between them. This CDR3 is built from 12 residues. CDR3 in amino acids: CASRPDFFEQYF. The CDR3 DNA reads as TGTGCCAGCAGGCCCGACTTCTTCGAGCAGTACTTC.

The chain combines TRBV5-1 with TRBJ1-6; 7 bases match TRBD1. V was pared by 0 bases and J by 5 bases, with 2 bases of the junction left unmatched. From germline, CDR1 is SGHRS and CDR2 YFSETQ. This CDR3 is 15 amino acids long. The CDR3 DNA is TGCGCCAGCAGCTTGGACACAGGGGATAATTCACCCCTCCACTTT. This sequence encodes CASSLDTGDNSPLHF.

In regard to this clone: Other DNA sequences within the sample encode an identical CDR3. Here the CDR3 DNA reads TGTGCCAGTCGTAGGACAGGGGGGACCGGGGAGCTGTTTTTT. As protein: CASRRTGGTGELFF. The genes are TRBV28 and TRBJ2-2, with 10 bases fitting TRBD1. The germline V gene has CDR1 MDHEN and CDR2 SYDVKM. The ends lost 9 bases at V and 5 bases at J; junction bases unmatched: 6. The CDR3 spans 14 residues. The full variable domain, with the rest looked up from reference TRBV28 and TRBJ2-2, is DVKVTQSSRYLVKRTGEKVFLECVQDMDHENMFWYRQDPGLGLRLIYFSYDVKMKEKGDIPEGYSVSREKKERFSLILESASTNQTSMYLCASRRTGGTGELFFGEGSRLTVL.

This clone was recorded only once. V gene TRBV7-9 combines with J gene TRBJ2-1; D is possibly TRBD1 (5 bases). The CDR3 covers 14 residues. Germline CDR1 SEHNR, CDR2 FQNEAQ (reference sequence). Trimming cost V 1 base and J 9 bases, with 13 bases left between them. The CDR3 coding sequence is TGTGCCAGCAGCTTAGTCCCCCAGGGCGGTGAGCAGTTCTTC. It encodes CASSLVPQGGEQFF.

About this clone itself: The same CDR3 arises from other DNA sequences in this sample as well. The V and J genes are TRBV28 and TRBJ2-7, with unresolved D. The germline gives CDR1 MDHEN, CDR2 SYDVKM. V lost 2 bases and J 0 bases, leaving 8 bases between the germline ends. This CDR3 contains 14 residues. The CDR3 protein is CASSLAGVSYEQYF. The DNA for the CDR3 is TGTGCCAGCAGTTTAGCTGGGGTCTCCTACGAGCAGTACTTC. Combining the CDR3 with reference TRBV28 and TRBJ2-7 gives the whole variable domain DVKVTQSSRYLVKRTGEKVFLECVQDMDHENMFWYRQDPGLGLRLIYFSYDVKMKEKGDIPEGYSVSREKKERFSLILESASTNQTSMYLCASSLAGVSYEQYFGPGTRLTVT.

V gene TRBV7-6 combines with J gene TRBJ1-4; D remains ambiguous. The CDR3 has 13 amino acids. CDR1 and CDR2 from the germline V gene are SGHVS and FNYEAQ. Trimming cost V 3 bases and J 7 bases, with 9 bases left between them. The CDR3 loop is CASSLRGSEKLFF. The CDR3 nucleotides read TGTGCCAGCAGCTTGAGAGGGTCTGAAAAACTGTTTTTT.